The rows below give T cell receptor beta chains drawn from one sample of a study of early T cells in non-severe SARS-CoV-2 infection. One entry per CDR3 protein, called by TCRdb with MiXCR from the 5' RACE reads. This table holds 35,000 to 50,000 distinct CDR3 sequences, about 23% found once. This specimen was whole blood, taken at baseline. These TCRs come from an adult who was a healthcare worker with PCR-confirmed SARS-CoV-2 infection or an uninfected control (not recorded which). The CDR3 runs from the conserved cysteine through the conserved F or W. The D gene is left open where the match is weak. Size values are once, few and many counts, or a class for expanded clones, and some rows have none.

D gene	V gene	clone size	J gene	CDR3 protein	CDR3 DNA
TRBD1	TRBV2	few	TRBJ2-1	CASKDEQGLSSYNEQFF	TGTGCCAGCAAGGACGAACAGGGGCTGAGCTCCTACAATGAGCAGTTCTTC
TRBD1	TRBV20-1	few	TRBJ1-5	CSASPQGHQPQHF	TGCAGTGCTAGTCCACAGGGGCATCAGCCCCAGCATTTT
NA	TRBV20-1	NA	TRBJ2-5	CSARDLSALGTQYF	TGCAGTGCTAGAGATCTTAGCGCCCTAGGGACCCAGTACTTC
TRBD1	TRBV4-1	few	TRBJ2-7	CASSPRQGGYEQYF	TGCGCCAGCAGCCCCCGACAGGGGGGCTACGAGCAGTACTTC
NA	TRBV6-2/TRBV6-3	few	TRBJ1-1	CASGLIEAFF	TGTGCCAGCGGGCTTATTGAAGCTTTCTTT
NA	TRBV7-9	few	TRBJ2-7	CASSPRTQAHEQYF	TGTGCCAGCAGTCCCCGGACCCAAGCCCACGAGCAGTACTTC
TRBD1	TRBV5-1	few	TRBJ2-7	CASSRQGVSYEQYF	TGCGCCAGCAGCCGACAGGGGGTGTCCTACGAGCAGTACTTC
NA	TRBV7-2	NA	TRBJ1-6	CASSFPRGVRNSPLHF	TGTGCCAGCAGCTTTCCGAGAGGGGTGAGGAATTCACCCCTCCACTTT
NA	TRBV29-1	few	TRBJ2-5	CSAATLQETQYF	TGCAGCGCGGCGACTTTGCAAGAGACCCAGTACTTC
TRBD1	TRBV5-1	NA	TRBJ2-7	CASSPGQREYF	TGCGCCAGCAGCCCGGGACAGAGAGAGTACTTC
NA	TRBV6-1	few	TRBJ2-1	CASSRGASGYNEQFF	TGTGCCAGCAGCCGAGGGGCCAGCGGCTACAATGAGCAGTTCTTC
NA	TRBV7-2	NA	TRBJ2-5	CASSRQETQYF	TGTGCCAGCAGCCGCCAAGAGACCCAGTACTTC
NA	TRBV7-6	NA	TRBJ1-6	CASSLTGPDSPLHF	TGTGCCAGCAGCTTAACAGGGCCAGATTCACCCCTCCACTTT
NA	TRBV7-8	few	TRBJ1-5	CASSLEARGGQPQHF	TGTGCCAGCAGCTTAGAAGCGCGGGGTGGGCAGCCCCAGCATTTT
NA	TRBV9	NA	TRBJ1-1	CASSVEEGATEAFF	TGTGCCAGCAGCGTAGAGGAGGGAGCGACTGAAGCTTTCTTT
NA	TRBV4-3	NA	TRBJ2-5	CASSQDLRQQETQYF	TGCGCCAGCAGCCAAGATCTTCGGCAGCAAGAGACCCAGTACTTC
TRBD2	TRBV12-3/TRBV12-4	many	TRBJ2-2	CASSFEAGANTGELFF	TGTGCCAGCAGTTTTGAGGCGGGGGCGAACACCGGGGAGCTGTTTTTT
NA	TRBV6-5	NA	TRBJ1-6	CASSYSGMGEVADSPLHF	TGTGCCAGCAGTTACTCGGGGATGGGGGAGGTCGCCGATTCACCCCTCCACTTT
NA	TRBV7-8	NA	TRBJ2-7	CASSSRPVYEQYF	TGTGCCAGCAGCTCCCGGCCGGTCTACGAGCAGTACTTC
NA	TRBV2	many	TRBJ2-3	CASGAWELTDTQYF	TGTGCCAGCGGGGCTTGGGAACTCACAGATACGCAGTATTTT
NA	TRBV5-1	NA	TRBJ2-3	CASSLALSGPDTQYF	TGCGCCAGCAGCTTGGCACTGAGCGGGCCAGATACGCAGTATTTT
NA	TRBV6-5	few	TRBJ2-2	CASGTAGLFGELFF	TGTGCCAGCGGGACGGCAGGGCTGTTCGGGGAGCTGTTTTTT
TRBD2	TRBV7-9	NA	TRBJ2-5	CASSFRRASGAETQYF	TGTGCCAGCAGCTTTAGACGGGCTAGCGGGGCAGAGACCCAGTACTTC
NA	TRBV3-1	few	TRBJ2-3	CASSFLPDTDTQYF	TGTGCCAGCAGCTTCCTCCCAGACACAGATACGCAGTATTTT
NA	TRBV20-1	NA	TRBJ2-7	CSAPGLHYEQYF	TGCAGTGCACCGGGACTTCACTACGAGCAGTACTTC
TRBD1	TRBV19	NA	TRBJ2-7	CASSKGTGYYEQYF	TGTGCCAGTAGTAAAGGGACAGGCTACTACGAGCAGTACTTC
NA	TRBV19	NA	TRBJ1-5	CASSITRRDQPQHF	TGTGCCAGTAGTATAACCCGGCGGGATCAGCCCCAGCATTTT
TRBD1	TRBV5-4	NA	TRBJ2-7	CASSFLTGNPSEQYF	TGTGCCAGCAGCTTTTTGACAGGGAACCCTTCCGAGCAGTACTTC
NA	TRBV7-8	NA	TRBJ2-7	CASSSRFYEQYF	TGTGCCAGCAGCTCCCGGTTTTACGAGCAGTACTTC
TRBD1	TRBV7-8	many	TRBJ1-6	CASRPTGSSPLHF	TGTGCCAGCAGGCCGACAGGGAGTTCACCCCTCCACTTT
NA	TRBV5-6	NA	TRBJ2-2	CASSHDWAGANTGELFF	TGTGCCAGCAGCCACGACTGGGCGGGGGCAAACACCGGGGAGCTGTTTTTT
NA	TRBV7-2	NA	TRBJ2-2	CAISFQPTGANTGELFF	TGTGCCATCAGCTTTCAACCGACAGGCGCGAACACCGGGGAGCTGTTTTTT
NA	TRBV14	NA	TRBJ2-2	CASSHTRGTGELFF	TGTGCCAGCAGCCATACTAGAGGGACCGGGGAGCTGTTTTTT
NA	TRBV5-1	once	TRBJ2-6	CASSSGASGANVLTF	TGCGCCAGCAGCTCCGGGGCCTCTGGGGCCAACGTCCTGACTTTC